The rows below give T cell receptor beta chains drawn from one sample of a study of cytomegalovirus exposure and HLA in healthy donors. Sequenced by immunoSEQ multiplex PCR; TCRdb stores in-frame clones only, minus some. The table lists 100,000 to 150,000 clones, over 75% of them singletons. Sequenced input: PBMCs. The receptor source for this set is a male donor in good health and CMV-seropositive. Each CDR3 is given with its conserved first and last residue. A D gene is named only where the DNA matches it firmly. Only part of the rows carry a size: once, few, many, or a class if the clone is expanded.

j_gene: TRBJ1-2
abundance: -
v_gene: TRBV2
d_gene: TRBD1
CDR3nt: TGTGCCAGCAGGATACAGGGGGCTTATGGCTACACCTTC
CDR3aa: CASRIQGAYGYTF

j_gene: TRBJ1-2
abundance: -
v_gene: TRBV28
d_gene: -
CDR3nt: TGTGCCAGCAGTTTATCGCTAGGACAGTTATATGGCTACACCTTC
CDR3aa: CASSLSLGQLYGYTF

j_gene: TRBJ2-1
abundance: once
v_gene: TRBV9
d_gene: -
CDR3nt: TGTGCCAGCAGCGTAGGATTCAGCGACAGCTCCTACAATGAGCAGTTCTTC
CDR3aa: CASSVGFSDSSYNEQFF

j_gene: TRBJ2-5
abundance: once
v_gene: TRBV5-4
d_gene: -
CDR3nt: TGTGCCAGCAGCAACGAGGAGGGGGCAGGAGAGACCCAGTACTTC
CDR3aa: CASSNEEGAGETQYF

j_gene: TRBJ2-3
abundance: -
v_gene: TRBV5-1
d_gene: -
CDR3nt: TGCGCCAGCAGCCCCAGGGAACAGGGCACAGATACGCAGTATTTT
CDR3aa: CASSPREQGTDTQYF

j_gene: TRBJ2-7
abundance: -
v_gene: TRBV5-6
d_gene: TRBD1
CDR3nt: TGTGCCAGCAGCCCAACCGGGACAGGGTTGTACGAGCAGTACTTC
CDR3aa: CASSPTGTGLYEQYF

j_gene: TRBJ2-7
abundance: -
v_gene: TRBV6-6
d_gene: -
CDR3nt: TGTGCCAGCAGCCCTCGACCAGACTCGGAGCAGTACTTC
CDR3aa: CASSPRPDSEQYF

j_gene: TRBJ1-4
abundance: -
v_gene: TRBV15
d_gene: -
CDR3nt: TGTGCCACCAGCAGAGATCGTAAACTGTTTTTT
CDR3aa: CATSRDRKLFF

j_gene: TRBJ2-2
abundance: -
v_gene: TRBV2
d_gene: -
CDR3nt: TGTGCCAGCAGTGAATGGGGGGAAGGTGCGCTGTTTTTT
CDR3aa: CASSEWGEGALFF

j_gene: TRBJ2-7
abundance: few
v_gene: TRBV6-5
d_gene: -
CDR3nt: TGTGCCAGCAGTTACTCTTCAGGTCCAGGCCTTCACGAGCAGTACTTC
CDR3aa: CASSYSSGPGLHEQYF

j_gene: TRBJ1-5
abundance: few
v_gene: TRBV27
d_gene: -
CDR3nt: TGTGCCAGCAGTCCGTTTATGGGAGGCCAGCCCCAGCATTTT
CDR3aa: CASSPFMGGQPQHF

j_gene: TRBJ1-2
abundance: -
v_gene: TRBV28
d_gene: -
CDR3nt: TGTGCCAGCGACGGGGGGAACTATGGCTACACCTTC
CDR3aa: CASDGGNYGYTF

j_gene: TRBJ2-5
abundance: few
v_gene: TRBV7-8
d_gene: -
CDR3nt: TGTGCCAGCAGCTTAAATGGGGCCCCGAGCCAAGAGACCCAGTACTTC
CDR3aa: CASSLNGAPSQETQYF

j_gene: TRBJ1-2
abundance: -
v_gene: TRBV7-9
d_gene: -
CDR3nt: TGTTCCAGCAGCTTAGAACTGCTAACCTATGGCTACACCTTC
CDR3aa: CSSSLELLTYGYTF

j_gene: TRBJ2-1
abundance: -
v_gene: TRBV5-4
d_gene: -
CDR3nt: TGTGCCAGCAGCCCACTAGCCGGGAATTACAATGAGCAGTTCTTC
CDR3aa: CASSPLAGNYNEQFF

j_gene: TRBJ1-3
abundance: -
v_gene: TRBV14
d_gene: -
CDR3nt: TGTGCCAGCAGCCAAGGTATCCGCTCTGGAAACACCATATATTTT
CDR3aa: CASSQGIRSGNTIYF

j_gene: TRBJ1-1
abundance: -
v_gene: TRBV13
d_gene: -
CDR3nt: TGTGCCAGCAGCAGACAGGAGAACACTGAAGCTTTCTTT
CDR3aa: CASSRQENTEAFF

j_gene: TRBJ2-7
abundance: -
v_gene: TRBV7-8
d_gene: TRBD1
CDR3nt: TGTGCCAGCAGCCGTGGACAGGGGTTCCACGAGCAGTACTTC
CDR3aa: CASSRGQGFHEQYF

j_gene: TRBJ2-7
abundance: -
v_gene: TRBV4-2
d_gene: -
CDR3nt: TGTGCCAGCAGCCAAGACGGTCAAGGGGTCTACGAGCAGTACTTC
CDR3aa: CASSQDGQGVYEQYF

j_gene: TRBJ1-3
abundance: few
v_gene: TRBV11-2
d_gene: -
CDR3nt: TGTGCCAGCAGGTCCCCCCGGCGGGGAAACACCATATATTTT
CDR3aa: CASRSPRRGNTIYF

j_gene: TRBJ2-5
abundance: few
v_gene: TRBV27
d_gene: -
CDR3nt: TGTGCCAGCAGTTTAGACAGGTCACAAGAGACCCAGTACTTC
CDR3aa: CASSLDRSQETQYF

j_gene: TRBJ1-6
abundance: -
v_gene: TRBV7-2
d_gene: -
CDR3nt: TGTGCCAGCAGCCCCGCCAGGCCCAATTCACCCCTCCACTTT
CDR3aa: CASSPARPNSPLHF

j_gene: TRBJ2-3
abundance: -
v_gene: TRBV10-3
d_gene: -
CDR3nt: TGTGCCACACTAGCCGCTAGCACAGATACGCAGTATTTT
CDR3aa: CATLAASTDTQYF

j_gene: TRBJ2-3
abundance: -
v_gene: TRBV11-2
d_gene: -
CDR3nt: TGTGCCAGCAGCCCTATGCGCACAGATACGCAGTATTTT
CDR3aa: CASSPMRTDTQYF

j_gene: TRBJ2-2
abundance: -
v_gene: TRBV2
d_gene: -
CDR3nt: TGTGCCAGCTCGGACGACCCCCTGCGGGAGAACACCGGGGAGCTGTTTTTT
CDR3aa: CASSDDPLRENTGELFF

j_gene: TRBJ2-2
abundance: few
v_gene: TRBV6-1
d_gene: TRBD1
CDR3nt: TGTGCCAGCAGTGGACAGGGCGACACCGGGGAGCTGTTTTTT
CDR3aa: CASSGQGDTGELFF

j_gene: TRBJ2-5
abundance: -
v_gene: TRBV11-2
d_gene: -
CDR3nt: TGTGCCAGCAGCTTAGGGGGGGGCCAGGGTGAGACCCAGTACTTC
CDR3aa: CASSLGGGQGETQYF

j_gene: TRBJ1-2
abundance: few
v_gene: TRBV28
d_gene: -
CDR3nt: TGTGCCAGCAGGGAGCGGGGAGGTTATGGCTACACCTTC
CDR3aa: CASRERGGYGYTF